This entry is about one T cell receptor beta chain. The specificity of this receptor is unknown. The input lacks base qualities; no much larger clone sits a single base away. The data stem from a study of shared clonotypes between healthy human individuals (dated by TCRdb to 2020 to 2021). Looking at the study overall: A couple of women and a few men aged 18 to 49 years were included in the cohort. For each donor, CD4 naive and CD4 memory were each run on three plates, CD8 naive on two plates, and CD8 memory on one plate. To estimate repertoire size and how much clonotypes are shared between individuals, the study performed deep sequencing of blood TCR repertoires from roughly five healthy adults. To increase sequencing depth and limit assay-specific biases, TCR repertoire library preparation and sequencing were carried out by different laboratories using diverse techniques. Each donor's leukapheresis produced roughly between roughly 0.94 and 9.5 billion PBMCs. Beyond this particular receptor, the publication reports: Naive subsets generally had larger estimated clonotype richness than memory subsets. Sharing across a few donors was observed for about 5% of naive CD4, 3.5% of naive CD8, over 2% of memory CD4, and about 0.39% of memory CD8 clonotypes. The small number of donors limited the genetic and exposure-history diversity represented. Clonotypes shared by all four sorted-subset donors showed higher generation probabilities than non-shared clonotypes. Sampling was restricted to blood, and TCR repertoires in tissues likely differ from the TCR repertoires found in blood. Based on pairwise subsampling, the degree of clonotype sharing among donors was expected to be affected by sequencing depth. Incomplete sequencing was indicated by rarefaction of sorted-subset datasets, despite the large sequencing depth.

TCR CDR3 regions were amplified from genomic DNA by multiplex PCR using the deep immunoSEQ assay. Genomic DNA extracted from each cell subset was distributed evenly over all wells of several immunoSEQ 96-well plates, and each plate served as one replicate. For sorted subsets, 200 ng of genomic DNA, equivalent to around 29,000 T cell genomes, went into each replicate PCR. Purified libraries were quantified with a Qubit 3.0 fluorometer, sized on a Bioanalyzer 2100, and re-quantified with the KAPA Library Quantification kit. Every immunoSEQ 96-well plate was sequenced on a separate single-read 150-cycle Illumina NextSeq 550 flow cell. Processing in the source paper ran as follows. Because only junctional sequences without quality scores were contained in the immunoSEQ output, filtering matching that applied to full-length reads could not be performed. To assign V/J genes and CDR3, sequences were annotated using PyIR, a Python wrapper for IgBLAST v1.9, with IMGT germline references. Reads were removed for weak V/J assignments (E-value above 1e-6), missing CDR3, stop codons, out-of-frame junctions, or ambiguous translated residues. V3J clonotypes were defined by identical inferred V gene, J gene, and CDR3 amino acid sequence. The percentage overlap between two repertoires was calculated by dividing the number of shared unique clonotypes by the size of the smaller repertoire. Richness of each repertoire was evaluated using RTK rarefaction, the Chao1 estimator, and Recon v2.1 estimates of unobserved clonotypes. For all TCRbeta clonotypes obtained by the gDNA method from several donors, generation probabilities were computed with OLGA. This is the immuneACCESS table as TCRdb keeps it, with only in-frame sequences that have V and J called. A part of the clones is gone; compared with another copy, unresolved V genes explain less than half, and the rest is unexplained. Clone size and the V and J calls come from that table; the DNA yielded D and trimming. The sample has 850,000 to 1,200,000 clones on record, approximately 68% of them singletons. In total, the top ten clones hold over 1.3% of the sample.

CDR1 and CDR2, per the germline V gene (reference sequence), are SEHNR and FQNEAQ. V was cut back by 1 base and J by 9 bases, leaving a gap of 13 bases between them. Including the terminal cysteine and phenylalanine, the CDR3 comprises 15 residues. The CDR3 DNA has 45 bases and is translated from base 1. Donors were healthy HIV-negative adults with no recently reported acute infections or vaccinations. Every donor was a Caucasian adult living in Nashville, Tennessee, USA. CD4+ T cells were enriched by magnetic negative selection; naive cells were then positively selected on CD45RA, and the negative fraction formed the memory subset. Blood was collected by leukapheresis, and PBMCs were isolated by Ficoll-Histopaque density gradient centrifugation and then cryopreserved in liquid nitrogen vapor phase. Analytical flow cytometry was used to check the purity and quantity of each magnetically sorted T cell population. Genomic DNA was isolated from every sorted fraction and measured by UV absorbance on a Nanodrop 2000c.

The sequence links TRBV7-9 to TRBJ1-6; the D gene identity is not certain. Sequences were obtained from memory CD4+ T cells sorted from blood. The cell subset or site label corresponds to: CD45RA-negative fraction. The clonotype comes from a man younger than 35 in good health. The CDR3 region: CASSLGEVVGSPLHF. Here is the DNA: TGTGCCAGCAGCTTAGGGGAGGTGGTTGGTTCACCCCTCCACTTT.